Included here is one T cell receptor beta chain sequence, with context. Its recognized antigen is unknown. Nothing much larger sits one base from this clone, and base qualities are not available. Taken from the germline V gene (reference sequence), the CDR1 and CDR2 loops are SGHNT and YYREEE. The CDR3 covers 16 residues, taking in both the cysteine and the phenylalanine. The retained sequence is limited to the CDR3, 48 bases, with the frame set at the first base. V loses 6 bases at its end and J loses 4 bases; junction bases beyond the gene matches: 10. The data belong to a study of blood T cell repertoires in COVID-19 (dated by TCRdb to the early 2020s). As for the study more broadly: Samples from collaborators originated in the United States, Italy and Spain and spanned both the acute and convalescent phases of COVID-19. A freely available public database, intended as a resource for researchers studying the immune response to SARS-CoV-2, is where the repertoires were released. HLA class I and class II types, where available, came from metadata supplied by the sample provider rather than from assay-based typing. Nearly every sample came with metadata listing a de-identified subject ID, COVID-19 status, age in years and sex. Subjects who had been exposed to COVID-19, were actively infected with it, or had recovered from it provided the deeply sampled blood TCRbeta repertoires that made up the dataset. The material from the prospective study consisted of cDNA or gDNA derived from T cells, B-cell-depleted T cells, or PBMCs. The samples were drawn from the first 160 participants of the ongoing ImmuneRACE study and from 1,254 subjects provided by 6 global collaborators. Points the paper makes about the study in general: How much clinical and demographic metadata was included differed by source and by participant, and the metadata was provided uncurated.

The immunoSEQ Assay, a bias-controlled multiplex PCR, was used to amplify TCRbeta CDR3 regions from genomic DNA. Per the original workflow: Within the assay, amplification of reference gene primers was used to estimate how many nucleated cells each sample contained. To quantify the absolute abundance of each unique TCRbeta CDR3 rearrangement, sequence reads were collapsed and filtered. Productive Simpson clonality was computed per sample as the square root of Simpson's diversity index over productive rearrangements. TCRdb obtained this table from immuneACCESS and retained in-frame rearrangements with V and J assigned. These tables miss some clones; where compared with another copy, unresolved V genes account for less than half of the shortfall, and the remainder is unexplained. V and J calls plus clone size are reproduced from that table; the DNA served to infer D and trimming. The table for this sample lists 200,000 to 300,000 clones; about 82% of them were counted only once. The ten largest make up over 5.5% of the sample.

One collaborating source in Seattle enrolled patients during active infection and followed them longitudinally through the course of disease. Collaborating institutions collected whole blood in K2EDTA tubes following their own protocols. For TCRbeta analysis, collaborators shipped samples in one of three forms: frozen whole blood, isolated PBMCs, or DNA extracted from either of those sample types. This chain is built from TRBV5-4 and TRBJ2-5; 12 middle bases align to TRBD2. This TCR was recovered from a woman over 75 with COVID-19, enrolled during active disease. Sequencing used peripheral blood. The sequenced DNA is TGTGCCAGCAACATGGGGTCTAGCGGGGGGGGAGAGACCCAGTACTTC. It specifies CASNMGSSGGGETQYF.